These 16 T cell receptor beta chains came from one sample sequenced in a study of blood T cell repertoires in COVID-19. Sequencing used immunoSEQ multiplex PCR; TCRdb keeps in-frame clones, though not all of them. Altogether some 110,000 clones are present, about four fifths being singletons, with the ten largest covering 8% to 10%. Sequencing was performed on peripheral blood. The receptors come from a woman aged 70 to 79 with acute or convalescent COVID-19.

As concerns this clone: Sequence at one end of the junction differs from germline and may be a read error. Other DNA sequences in this specimen translate into the identical CDR3. V usage is TRBV29-1 and J usage is TRBJ2-7; 7 bases map to TRBD1. The CDR3 covers 13 residues. Germline CDR1 is SQVTM and CDR2 is ANQGSEA. CDR3 nucleotide sequence: TGCAGCGTTTACACAGGGGTGACCTACGAGCAATACTTC. It encodes CSVYTGVTYEQYF.

This clone turned up a few times. The chain combines TRBV7-8 with TRBJ1-6; weak D call: TRBD1 (5 bases). Germline V gene sequence: CDR1 SGHVS, CDR2 FQNEAQ. V was pared by 2 bases and J by 9 bases, with 14 bases between. The CDR3 is made up of 15 amino acids. CDR3 nucleotides: TGTGCCAGCAGCTTAATCCAGGGCGGCGGTTCACCCCTCCACTTT. This gives the protein CASSLIQGGGSPLHF. Combining the CDR3 with reference TRBV7-8 and TRBJ1-6 gives the whole variable domain GAGVSQSPRYKVAKRGQDVALRCDPISGHVSLFWYQQALGQGPEFLTYFQNEAQLDKSGLPSDRFFAERPEGSVSTLKIQRTQQEDSAVYLCASSLIQGGGSPLHFGNGTRLTVT.

The sample holds a few counts of this clone. The J gene is TRBJ2-2, the V gene TRBV24-1, with TRBD2 matching over 7 bases. This CDR3 region has 15 residues. Losses at the gene ends were 7 bases for V and 5 bases for J; bases not matched to a gene: 9. Germline V gives CDR1 KGHDR, CDR2 SFDVKD. The CDR3 protein is CATSGGSPLTGELFF. In DNA form, the CDR3 reads TGTGCCACCAGCGGCGGGAGTCCCCTAACCGGGGAGCTGTTTTTT.

V and J are TRBV19 and TRBJ1-1; D is unclear. Looked up from germline, CDR1 is LNHDA and CDR2 is SQIVND (reference sequence). V lost 5 bases, J lost 0 bases, and 16 bases lay in between. The CDR3 runs 16 residues. CDR3 protein: CASSEVMRVMNTEAFF. Written as DNA, the CDR3 is TGTGCCAGTAGTGAGGTCATGAGGGTCATGAACACTGAAGCTTTCTTT.

The V gene is TRBV9, the J gene TRBJ2-1; 10 bases are a match to TRBD2. The germline V gene encodes CDR1 SGDLS and CDR2 YYNGEE. The V segment lost 3 bases and the J segment 3 bases; nucleotides outside the gene matches: 6. The CDR3 contains 16 residues. DNA for the CDR3: TGTGCCAGCAGCGAGGGGGAGCGGGAGGGCTACAATGAGCAGTTCTTC. Translating gives CASSEGEREGYNEQFF.

The CDR3 here is CASRLGGVGSYEQYF. The CDR3 nucleotides are TGTGCCAGCAGGTTAGGAGGGGTAGGATCCTACGAGCAGTACTTC. The V gene is TRBV6-5, the J gene TRBJ2-7; TRBD2 is a possible D gene (6 bases). The CDR3 is 15 amino acids. Germline V gene data show CDR1 as MNHEY and CDR2 as SVGAGI. The V end was cut by 6 bases, the J end by 1 base, with 16 bases between.

The chain employs TRBV15 and TRBJ1-2, with TRBD1 matching over 7 bases. The CDR3 length is 16 residues. Trimming cost V 4 bases and J 2 bases; bases outside gene matches: 10. CDR1 and CDR2 (germline): LNHNV, YYDKDF (reference sequence). The CDR3 nucleotides read TGTGCCACCAGCAAATCTTCCGGGACAGCAAACTATGGCTACACCTTC. It translates to CATSKSSGTANYGYTF.

This sequence joins TRBV27 and TRBJ1-1; 7 positions agree with TRBD1. In germline, CDR1 is MNHEY, CDR2 SMNVEV (reference sequence). V dropped 4 bases and J dropped 4; count of bases not matched to a gene: 3. CDR3 length: 13 amino acids. The CDR3 region has the DNA TGTGCCAGCAGTTACAGGGGTAGCACTGAAGCTTTCTTT. It encodes CASSYRGSTEAFF.

The chain links TRBV18 to TRBJ2-2; 7 nucleotides match TRBD2. The CDR3 runs 14 residues. Germline-derived CDR1 and CDR2 are KGHSH and LQKENI. The trim removed 3 bases at V and 7 bases at J, leaving 5 bases unmatched. CDR3 coding DNA: TGTGCCAGCTCACCCCCGACTAGCTTCGGGGAGCTGTTTTTT. Translated: CASSPPTSFGELFF. Together with reference TRBV18 and TRBJ2-2, the CDR3 gives the full variable domain: NAGVMQNPRHLVRRRGQEARLRCSPMKGHSHVYWYRQLPEEGLKFMVYLQKENIIDESGMPKERFSAEFPKEGPSILRIQQVVRGDSAAYFCASSPPTSFGELFFGEGSRLTVL.

Points on this clone: This CDR3 is also generated by other DNA sequences in the sample. V and J are TRBV5-1 and TRBJ2-1; 7 nucleotides agree with TRBD2. With V trimmed by 3 bases and J by 1 base, 1 base remained unmatched. Germline V lookup: CDR1 SGHRS, CDR2 YFSETQ. CDR3 size: 14 residues. For the CDR3, the DNA is TGCGCCAGCAGCTCTAGCGGATCCTACAATGAGCAGTTCTTC. This encodes CASSSSGSYNEQFF.

The rearrangement uses TRBV11-2 and TRBJ1-2; TRBD1 is a possible D gene (6 bases). The CDR3 runs to 13 residues. Germline V CDR1 and CDR2: SGHAT, FQNNGV. Trimming left V 3 bases short and J 8 bases short, with 13 bases between. CDR3: CASSFVQGDGYTF. The CDR3, as DNA: TGTGCCAGCAGCTTTGTACAGGGCGACGGCTACACCTTC.

This chain links TRBV7-2 with TRBJ1-6; 7 bases match TRBD1. The ends lost 6 bases at V and 8 bases at J; junction bases unmatched: 10. The CDR3 length is 15 residues. Per germline, CDR1 SGHTA and CDR2 FQGNSA. CDR3 DNA: TGTGCCAGCAGTTCCCGAGGGGGCGAAGATTCACCCCTCCACTTT. Its protein product is CASSSRGGEDSPLHF.

This clone was picked up a small number of times. The rearrangement links TRBV5-3 to TRBJ2-7; TRBD1 might be the D (5 bases). TRBV5-3 is placed among ORFs of uncertain function. Trimming pared 2 bases from V and 3 bases from J, leaving 15 bases between. CDR3 size: 15 residues. The CDR3, as DNA: TGTGCCAGAAGCTTTGGGGCGGAAAAGGTCTACGAGCAGTACTTC. Translated, it gives CARSFGAEKVYEQYF.

The V call is TRBV28, the J call TRBJ2-1; 8 bases match TRBD2. From germline, CDR1 is MDHEN and CDR2 SYDVKM. Trimming took 4 bases from V and 4 from J; bases not matched to a gene: 6. This CDR3 spans 15 amino acids. CDR3 coding DNA: TGTGCCAGCAGTTCCCCGTCTAGCGGGTACAATGAGCAGTTCTTC. This gives the protein CASSSPSSGYNEQFF.

The CDR3 here is CASRPQRRDSPLHF. CDR3 sequence (DNA): TGTGCCAGTAGACCTCAGAGGCGGGATTCACCCCTCCACTTT. This chain joins TRBV19 and TRBJ1-6; D gene ambiguous. The CDR3 length is 14 residues. V lost 6 bases and J 8 bases, leaving 14 bases between the germline ends. The germline V gene has CDR1 LNHDA and CDR2 SQIVND (reference sequence).

The chain employs TRBV15 and TRBJ1-3, with D perhaps TRBD1 (6 bases). CDR1 and CDR2 from the germline V gene are LNHNV and YYDKDF (reference sequence). The ends were cut back, 4 bases at V and 3 bases at J, with 13 bases in the middle. This CDR3 is 15 amino acids long. The CDR3 DNA sequence: TGTGCCACCAGCACACAGGGATCCGGTGGAAACACCATATATTTT. It codes for CATSTQGSGGNTIYF.